This is a list of T cell receptor beta chains from one sample in a study of CXCR3-negative and CXCR3-positive naive CD8 T cells. TCRdb re-called the 5' RACE reads and shows each CDR3 protein once, DNA omitted. This sample's clone table lists over 35,000 distinct CDR3 sequences. Material: memory CD8+ T cells from blood. Every receptor here comes from a human donor in good health. Some clones in this sample may be carry-over from other donors' samples. Both conserved end residues are part of each CDR3.

>TRBJ2-3|TRBV23-1
CASSRGLAGRDTQYF
>TRBJ2-1|TRBV12-3/TRBV12-4
CASSLGQSYNEQFF
>TRBJ1-6|TRBV20-1
CSARPGNADNSPLHF
>TRBJ1-1|TRBV15
CATSRGARGYPGDEAFF
>TRBJ2-2|TRBV7-8
CASSLLGGYSNTGELFF
>TRBJ2-1|TRBV7-6
CASSLVFSDNEQFF
>TRBJ1-1|TRBV3-1
CASSQAGTGWPEAFF
>TRBJ2-7|TRBV6-2/TRBV6-3
CASSYGQGSYEQYF
>TRBJ2-1|TRBV10-3
CAISEGGGTYYNEQFF
>TRBJ2-3|TRBV25-1
CASSEFGSTDTQYF
>TRBJ2-3|TRBV28
CASDLAGGTDTQYF
>TRBJ2-7|TRBV27
CASSFWREESEQYF
>TRBJ1-6|TRBV20-1
CSAGGGESSPLHF
>TRBJ1-2|TRBV7-9
CASSWGSFYGYTF
>TRBJ2-1|TRBV12-3/TRBV12-4
CASSALDRGSNEQFF
>TRBJ2-7|TRBV27
CASSLGPAREQYF
>TRBJ2-3|TRBV12-3/TRBV12-4
CASSPGLGRDTQYF
>TRBJ1-5|TRBV5-6
CASSTGLGAYQPQHF
>TRBJ2-7|TRBV7-9
CASSLAPPPEQYF
>TRBJ2-7|TRBV20-1
CSALSGGIDYEQYF
>TRBJ2-7|TRBV15
CATSARSGFNEQYF
>TRBJ2-2|TRBV27
CASSFGNGELFF
>TRBJ2-7|TRBV29-1
CSVWAGGPTDEQYF
>TRBJ2-7|TRBV3-1
CASSPHGRGDYEQYF
>TRBJ1-2|TRBV7-8
CASSFGQGASGYTF
>TRBJ1-1|TRBV27
CASSPGSNTEAFF
>TRBJ2-3|TRBV7-2
CASPAGTVTDTQYF
>TRBJ1-1|TRBV6-2/TRBV6-3
CASSESGTPNTFF
>TRBJ2-7|TRBV5-1
CASSPRGPPYEQYF
>TRBJ2-2|TRBV7-8
CASSSPQKNTGELFF
>TRBJ2-7|TRBV28
CATLMWGSYEQYF
>TRBJ1-6|TRBV7-9
CASSPPPGLGDSPLHF